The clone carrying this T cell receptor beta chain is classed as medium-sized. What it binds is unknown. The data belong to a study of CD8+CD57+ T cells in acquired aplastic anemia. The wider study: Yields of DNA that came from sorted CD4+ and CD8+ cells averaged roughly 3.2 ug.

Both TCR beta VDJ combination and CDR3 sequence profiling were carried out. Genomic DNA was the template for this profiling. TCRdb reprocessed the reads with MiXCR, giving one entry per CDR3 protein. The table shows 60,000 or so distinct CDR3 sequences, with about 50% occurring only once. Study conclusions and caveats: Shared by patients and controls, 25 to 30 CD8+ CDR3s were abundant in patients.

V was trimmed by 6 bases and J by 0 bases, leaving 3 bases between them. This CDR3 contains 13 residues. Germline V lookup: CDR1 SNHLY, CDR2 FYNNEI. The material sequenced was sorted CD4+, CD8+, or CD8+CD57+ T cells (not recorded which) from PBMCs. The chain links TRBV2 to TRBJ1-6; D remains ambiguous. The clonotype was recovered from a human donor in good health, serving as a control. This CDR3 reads CASRSSYNSPLHF. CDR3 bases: TGTGCCAGCAGGAGCTCCTATAATTCACCCCTCCACTTT.